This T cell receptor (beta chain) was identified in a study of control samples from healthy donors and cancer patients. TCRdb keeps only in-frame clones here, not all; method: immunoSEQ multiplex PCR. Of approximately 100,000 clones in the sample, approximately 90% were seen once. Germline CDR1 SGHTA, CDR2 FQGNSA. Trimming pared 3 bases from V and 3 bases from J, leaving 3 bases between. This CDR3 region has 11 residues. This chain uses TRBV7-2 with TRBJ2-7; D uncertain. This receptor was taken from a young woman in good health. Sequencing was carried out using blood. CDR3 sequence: CASSFFYEQYF. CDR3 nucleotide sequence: TGTGCCAGCAGCTTTTTCTACGAGCAGTACTTC. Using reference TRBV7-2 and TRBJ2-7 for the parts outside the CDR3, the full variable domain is GAGVSQSPSNKVTEKGKDVELRCDPISGHTALYWYRQSLGQGLEFLIYFQGNSAPDKSGLPSDRFSAERTGGSVSTLTIQRTQQEDSAVYLCASSFFYEQYFGPGTRLTVT.